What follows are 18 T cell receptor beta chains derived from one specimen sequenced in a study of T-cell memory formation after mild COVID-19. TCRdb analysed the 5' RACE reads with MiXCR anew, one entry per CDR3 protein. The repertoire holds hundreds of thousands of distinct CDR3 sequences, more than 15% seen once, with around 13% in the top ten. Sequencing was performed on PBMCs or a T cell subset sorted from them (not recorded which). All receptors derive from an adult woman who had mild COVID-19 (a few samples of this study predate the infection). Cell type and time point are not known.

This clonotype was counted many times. In nucleotides, the CDR3 is TGTGCCAGCAGCCCGGACAGATACTCTGGAAACACCATATATTTT. Protein sequence: CASSPDRYSGNTIYF. The chain uses TRBV6-5 and TRBJ1-3, with D perhaps TRBD1 (6 bases). Germline loops: CDR1 MNHEY, CDR2 SVGAGI. V shed 6 bases and J shed 0 bases, with 12 bases lying between them. The CDR3 has 15 residues.

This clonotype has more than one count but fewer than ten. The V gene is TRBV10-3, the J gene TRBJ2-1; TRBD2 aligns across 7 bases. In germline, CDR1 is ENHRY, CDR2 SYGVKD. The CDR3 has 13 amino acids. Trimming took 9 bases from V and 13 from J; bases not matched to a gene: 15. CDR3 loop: CAIREGQVWSQFF. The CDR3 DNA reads TGTGCCATAAGGGAGGGCCAAGTGTGGAGCCAGTTCTTC.

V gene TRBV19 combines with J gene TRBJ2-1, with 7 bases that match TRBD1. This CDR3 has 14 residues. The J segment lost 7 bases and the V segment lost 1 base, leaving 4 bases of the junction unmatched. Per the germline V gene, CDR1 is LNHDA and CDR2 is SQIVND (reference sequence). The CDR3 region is CASSIGTGANEQFF. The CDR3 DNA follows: TGTGCCAGTAGTATAGGAACAGGGGCTAATGAGCAGTTCTTC. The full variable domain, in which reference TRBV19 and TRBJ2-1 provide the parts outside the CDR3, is DGGITQSPKYLFRKEGQNVTLSCEQNLNHDAMYWYRQDPGQGLRLIYYSQIVNDFQKGDIAEGYSVSREKKESFPLTVTSAQKNPTAFYLCASSIGTGANEQFFGPGTRLTVL.

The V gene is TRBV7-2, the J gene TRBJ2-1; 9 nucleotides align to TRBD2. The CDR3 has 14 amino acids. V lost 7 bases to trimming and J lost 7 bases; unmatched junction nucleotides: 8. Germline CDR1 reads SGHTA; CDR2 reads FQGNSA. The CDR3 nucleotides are TGTGCCAGCACGGTATGGCGGGAGGGGAATGAGCAGTTCTTC. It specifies CASTVWREGNEQFF.

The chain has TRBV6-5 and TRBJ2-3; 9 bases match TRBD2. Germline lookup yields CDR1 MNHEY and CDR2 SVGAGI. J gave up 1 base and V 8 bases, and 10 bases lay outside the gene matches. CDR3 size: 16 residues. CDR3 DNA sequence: TGTGCCAGCGCATTGATAGCGGGGGCCCGCACAGATACGCAGTATTTT. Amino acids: CASALIAGARTDTQYF.

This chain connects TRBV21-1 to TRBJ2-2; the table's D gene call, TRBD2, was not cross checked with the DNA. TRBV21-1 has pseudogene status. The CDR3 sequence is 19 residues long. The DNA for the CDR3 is TGTGCCAGCAGCAAAGGACGCGGCGCTAGCGGGAATTCGGCCGGGGAGCTGTTTTTT. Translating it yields CASSKGRGASGNSAGELFF.

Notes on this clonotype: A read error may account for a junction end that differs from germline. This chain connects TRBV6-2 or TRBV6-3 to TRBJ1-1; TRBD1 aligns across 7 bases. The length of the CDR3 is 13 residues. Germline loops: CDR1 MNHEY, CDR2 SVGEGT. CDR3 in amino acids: CASIYPGGTEAFF. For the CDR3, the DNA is TGTGCCAGCATTTACCCAGGGGGTACTGAAGCTTTCTTT.

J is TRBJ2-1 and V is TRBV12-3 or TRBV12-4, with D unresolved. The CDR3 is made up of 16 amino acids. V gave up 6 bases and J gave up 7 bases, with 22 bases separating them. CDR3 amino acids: CASSLTGSLVPNEQFF. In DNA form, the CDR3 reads TGTGCCAGCAGCCTGACCGGCTCCTTGGTCCCAAATGAGCAGTTCTTC.

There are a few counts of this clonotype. The CDR3 protein is CASSPGTGAGELFF. Written as DNA, the CDR3 is TGTGCCAGCAGCCCTGGGACGGGGGCCGGGGAGCTGTTTTTT. The gene calls are TRBV7-9 and TRBJ2-2; a weak D match, TRBD2 (6 bases). Germline CDR1 is SEHNR and CDR2 is FQNEAQ (reference sequence). V was clipped by 5 bases and J by 6 bases, with 13 bases between them. The CDR3 runs 14 residues.

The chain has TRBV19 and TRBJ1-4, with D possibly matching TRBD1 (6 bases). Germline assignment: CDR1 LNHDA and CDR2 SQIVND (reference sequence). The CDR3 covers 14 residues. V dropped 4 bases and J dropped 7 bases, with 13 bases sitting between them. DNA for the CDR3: TGTGCCAGTAGTACCGGGGGGGCGCGTGAAAAACTGTTTTTT. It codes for CASSTGGAREKLFF.

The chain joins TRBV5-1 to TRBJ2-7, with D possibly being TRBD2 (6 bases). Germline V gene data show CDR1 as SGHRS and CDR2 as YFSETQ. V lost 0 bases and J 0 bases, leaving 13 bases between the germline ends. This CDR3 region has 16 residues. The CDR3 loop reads CASSLGPGVNSYEQYF. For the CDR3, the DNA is TGCGCCAGCAGCTTGGGTCCGGGAGTCAACTCCTACGAGCAGTACTTC.

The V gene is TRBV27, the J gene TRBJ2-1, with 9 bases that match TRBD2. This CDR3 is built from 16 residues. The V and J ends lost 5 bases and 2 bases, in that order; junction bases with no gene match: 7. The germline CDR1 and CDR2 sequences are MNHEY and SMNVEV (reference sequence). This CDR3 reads CASSPLGGRAYNEQFF. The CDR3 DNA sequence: TGTGCCAGCAGTCCGCTCGGCGGGAGGGCCTACAATGAGCAGTTCTTC.

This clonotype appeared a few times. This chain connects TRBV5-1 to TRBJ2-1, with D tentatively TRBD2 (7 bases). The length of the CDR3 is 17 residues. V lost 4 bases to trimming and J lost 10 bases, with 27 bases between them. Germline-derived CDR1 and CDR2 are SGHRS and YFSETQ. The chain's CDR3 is CASSPGAGLGALGEQFF. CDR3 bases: TGCGCCAGCAGCCCGGGGGCCGGACTAGGTGCTTTAGGGGAGCAGTTCTTC.

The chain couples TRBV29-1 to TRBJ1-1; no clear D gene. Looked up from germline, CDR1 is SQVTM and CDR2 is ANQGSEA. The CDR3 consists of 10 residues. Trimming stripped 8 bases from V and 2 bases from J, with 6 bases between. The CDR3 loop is CSCLNTEAFF. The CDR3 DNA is TGCAGCTGCTTAAACACTGAAGCTTTCTTT.

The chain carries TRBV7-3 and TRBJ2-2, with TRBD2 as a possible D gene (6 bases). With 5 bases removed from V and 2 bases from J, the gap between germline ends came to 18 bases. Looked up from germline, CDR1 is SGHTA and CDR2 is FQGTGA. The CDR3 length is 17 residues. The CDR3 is CASSAQTGADNTGELFF. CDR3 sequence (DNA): TGTGCCAGCAGCGCGCAAACGGGAGCGGATAACACCGGGGAGCTGTTTTTT.

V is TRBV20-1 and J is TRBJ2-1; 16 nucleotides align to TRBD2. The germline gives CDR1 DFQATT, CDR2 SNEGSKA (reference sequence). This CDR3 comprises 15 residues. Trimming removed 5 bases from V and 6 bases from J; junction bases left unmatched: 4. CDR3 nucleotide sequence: TGCAGTGCTCCGGGACTAGCGGGGGGGCCCAATGAGCAGTTCTTC. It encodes CSAPGLAGGPNEQFF.

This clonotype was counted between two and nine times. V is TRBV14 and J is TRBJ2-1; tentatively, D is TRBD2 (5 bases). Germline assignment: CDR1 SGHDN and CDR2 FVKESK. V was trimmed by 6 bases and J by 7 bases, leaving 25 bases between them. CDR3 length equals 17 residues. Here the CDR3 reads CASSPFSGLATGNEQFF. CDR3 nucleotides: TGTGCCAGCAGTCCCTTTTCCGGCCTGGCAACGGGGAATGAGCAGTTCTTC.

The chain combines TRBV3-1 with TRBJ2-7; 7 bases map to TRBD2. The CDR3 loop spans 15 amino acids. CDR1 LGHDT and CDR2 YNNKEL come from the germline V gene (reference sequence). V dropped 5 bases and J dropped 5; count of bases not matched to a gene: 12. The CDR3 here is CASSASHTGGDEQYF. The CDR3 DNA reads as TGTGCCAGCAGCGCAAGCCATACGGGAGGTGACGAGCAGTACTTC.